This T cell receptor beta chain was captured by sequencing in a study of blood T cell repertoires in COVID-19. Original handling: How many nucleated cells were present was estimated from reference gene primer amplification. Only in-frame clones appear in the TCRdb table, and some are missing; sequencing was by immunoSEQ multiplex PCR. V and J calls and clone size follow that table, whereas D and trimming were derived from the DNA. Of some 260,000 clones listed, 70% to 75% are singletons. Germline V gene data show CDR1 as SGHAT and CDR2 as FQNNGV. Trimming removed 5 bases from V and 13 bases from J, with 18 bases in between. The CDR3 runs 12 residues.

The receptor was isolated from a woman aged 80 or over with acute or convalescent COVID-19. The chain links TRBV11-2 to TRBJ2-7; D gene ambiguous. The sequencing sample was made of peripheral blood. CDR3 protein: CASSPSWQVFYF. The CDR3 bases are TGTGCCAGCAGCCCCTCGTGGCAGGTTTTTTACTTC.